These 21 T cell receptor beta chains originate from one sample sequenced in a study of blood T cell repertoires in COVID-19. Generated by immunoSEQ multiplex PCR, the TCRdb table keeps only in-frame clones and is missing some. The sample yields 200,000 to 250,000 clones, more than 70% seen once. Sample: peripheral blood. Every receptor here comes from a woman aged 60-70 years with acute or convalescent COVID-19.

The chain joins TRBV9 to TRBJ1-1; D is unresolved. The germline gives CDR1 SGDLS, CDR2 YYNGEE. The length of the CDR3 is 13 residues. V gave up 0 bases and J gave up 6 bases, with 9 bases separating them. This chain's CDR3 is CASSVAGGPEAFF. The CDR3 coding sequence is TGTGCCAGCAGCGTAGCAGGTGGGCCTGAAGCTTTCTTT.

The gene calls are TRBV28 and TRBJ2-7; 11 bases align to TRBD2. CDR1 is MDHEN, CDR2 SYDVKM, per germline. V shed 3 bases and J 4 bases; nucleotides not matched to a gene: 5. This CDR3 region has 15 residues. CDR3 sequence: CASSFLTSGKYEQYF. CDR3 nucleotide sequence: TGTGCCAGCAGTTTCCTGACTAGCGGGAAGTACGAGCAGTACTTC.

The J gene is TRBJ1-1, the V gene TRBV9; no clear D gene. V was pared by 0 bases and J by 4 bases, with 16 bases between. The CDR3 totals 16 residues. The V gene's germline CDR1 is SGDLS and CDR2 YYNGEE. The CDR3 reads CASSVGQTTRPTEAFF. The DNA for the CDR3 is TGTGCCAGCAGCGTAGGCCAGACAACCCGTCCCACTGAAGCTTTCTTT.

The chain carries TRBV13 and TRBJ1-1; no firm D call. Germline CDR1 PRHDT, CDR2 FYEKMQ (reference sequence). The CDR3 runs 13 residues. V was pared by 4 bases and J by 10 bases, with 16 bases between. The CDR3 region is CASSSSLLLRAFF. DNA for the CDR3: TGTGCCAGCAGCTCAAGTCTCCTCCTTAGAGCTTTCTTT. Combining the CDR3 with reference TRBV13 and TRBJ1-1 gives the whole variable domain AAGVIQSPRHLIKEKRETATLKCYPIPRHDTVYWYQQGPGQDPQFLISFYEKMQSDKGSIPDRFSAQQFSDYHSELNMSSLELGDSALYFCASSSSLLLRAFFGQGTRLTVV.

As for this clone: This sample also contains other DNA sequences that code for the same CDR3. For the CDR3, the DNA is TGTGCCAGCAGTTACTCCACGGGAACGGATCAGCCCCAGCATTTT. Its protein is CASSYSTGTDQPQHF. V usage is TRBV6-5 and J usage is TRBJ1-5; no firm D call. Trimming stripped 0 bases from V and 5 bases from J, with 11 bases between. This CDR3 has 15 residues. Germline V gene lookup returns CDR1 MNHEY and CDR2 SVGAGI.

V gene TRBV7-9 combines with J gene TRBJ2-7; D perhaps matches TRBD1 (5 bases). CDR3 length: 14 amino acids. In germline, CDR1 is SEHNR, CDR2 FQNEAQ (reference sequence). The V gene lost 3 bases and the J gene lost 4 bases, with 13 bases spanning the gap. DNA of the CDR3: TGTGCCAGCAGCTTCGGCAGGGCGATTTACGAGCAGTACTTC. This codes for CASSFGRAIYEQYF.

CDR3 nucleotides: TGTGCCAGCAGCCCGGGACAGGGGGCGGGCACCGGGGAGCTGTTTTTT. Translating gives CASSPGQGAGTGELFF. This chain uses TRBV7-9 with TRBJ2-2; TRBD1 aligns across 12 bases. V was pared by 5 bases and J by 4 bases, with 5 bases of the junction left unmatched. Germline loops: CDR1 SEHNR, CDR2 FQNEAQ (reference sequence). The CDR3 is 16 amino acids.

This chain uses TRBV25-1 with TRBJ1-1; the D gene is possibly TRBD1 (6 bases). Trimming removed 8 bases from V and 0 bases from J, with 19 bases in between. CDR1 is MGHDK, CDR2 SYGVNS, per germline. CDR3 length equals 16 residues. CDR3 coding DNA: TGTGCCAGCCGTGTGCGGGGGGGGGACATGAACACTGAAGCTTTCTTT. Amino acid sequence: CASRVRGGDMNTEAFF.

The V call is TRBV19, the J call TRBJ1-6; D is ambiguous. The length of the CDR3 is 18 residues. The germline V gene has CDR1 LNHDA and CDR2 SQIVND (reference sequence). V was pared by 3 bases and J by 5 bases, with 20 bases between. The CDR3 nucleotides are TGTGCCAGTAGTATCCTCGCTCGGAGCTTGGCTCATAATTCACCCCTCCACTTT. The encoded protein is CASSILARSLAHNSPLHF.

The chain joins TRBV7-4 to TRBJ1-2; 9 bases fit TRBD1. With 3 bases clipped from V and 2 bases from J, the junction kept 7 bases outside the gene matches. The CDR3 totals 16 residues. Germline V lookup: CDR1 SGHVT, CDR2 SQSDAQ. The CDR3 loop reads CASSLTGGKKNYGYTF. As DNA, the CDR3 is TGTGCCAGCAGCTTGACAGGGGGTAAGAAAAACTATGGCTACACCTTC.

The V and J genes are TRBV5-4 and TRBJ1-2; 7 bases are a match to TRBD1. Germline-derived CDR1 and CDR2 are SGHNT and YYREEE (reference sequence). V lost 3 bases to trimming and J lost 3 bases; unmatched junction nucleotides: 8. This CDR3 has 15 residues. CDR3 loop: CASSSFPGGDYGYTF. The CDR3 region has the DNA TGTGCCAGCAGCTCCTTTCCAGGGGGAGACTATGGCTACACCTTC.

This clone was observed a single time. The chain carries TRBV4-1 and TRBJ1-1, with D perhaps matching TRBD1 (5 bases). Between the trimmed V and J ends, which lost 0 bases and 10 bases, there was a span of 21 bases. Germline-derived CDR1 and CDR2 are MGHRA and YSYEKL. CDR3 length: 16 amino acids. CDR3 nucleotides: TGCGCCAGCAGCCAAGATAGGAGCGACTCGAGGAGGGGAGCTTTCTTT. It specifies CASSQDRSDSRRGAFF.

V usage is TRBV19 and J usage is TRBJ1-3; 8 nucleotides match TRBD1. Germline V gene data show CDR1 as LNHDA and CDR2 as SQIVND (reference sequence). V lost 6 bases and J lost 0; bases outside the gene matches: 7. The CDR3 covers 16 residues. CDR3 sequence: CASSNTGGPSGNTIYF. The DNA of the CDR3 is TGTGCCAGTAGCAATACAGGGGGTCCCTCTGGAAACACCATATATTTT.

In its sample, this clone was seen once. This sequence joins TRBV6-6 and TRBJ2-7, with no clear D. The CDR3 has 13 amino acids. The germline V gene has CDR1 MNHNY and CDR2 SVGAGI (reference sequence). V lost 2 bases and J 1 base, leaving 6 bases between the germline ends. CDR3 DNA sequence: TGTGCCAGCAGTTACGTGCAGTCCTACGAGCAGTACTTC. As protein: CASSYVQSYEQYF.

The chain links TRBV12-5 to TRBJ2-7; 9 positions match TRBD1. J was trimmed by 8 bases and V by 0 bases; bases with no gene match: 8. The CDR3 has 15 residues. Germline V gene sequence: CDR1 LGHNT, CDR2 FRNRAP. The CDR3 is CASGLVRDRAGKQYF. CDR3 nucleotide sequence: TGTGCTAGTGGTTTGGTACGGGACAGGGCCGGAAAGCAGTACTTC.

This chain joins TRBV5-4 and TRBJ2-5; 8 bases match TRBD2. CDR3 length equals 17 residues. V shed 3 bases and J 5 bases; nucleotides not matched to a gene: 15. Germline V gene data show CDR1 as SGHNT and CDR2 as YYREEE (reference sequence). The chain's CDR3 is CASSSDRPGGGLETQYF. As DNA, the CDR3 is TGTGCCAGCAGCTCCGATCGGCCTGGCGGGGGGTTGGAGACCCAGTACTTC.

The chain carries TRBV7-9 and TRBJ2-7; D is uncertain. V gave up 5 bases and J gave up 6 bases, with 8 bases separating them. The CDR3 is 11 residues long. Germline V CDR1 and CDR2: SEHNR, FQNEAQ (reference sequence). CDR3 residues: CASSGPREQYF. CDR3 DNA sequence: TGTGCCAGCAGCGGGCCCCGCGAGCAGTACTTC.

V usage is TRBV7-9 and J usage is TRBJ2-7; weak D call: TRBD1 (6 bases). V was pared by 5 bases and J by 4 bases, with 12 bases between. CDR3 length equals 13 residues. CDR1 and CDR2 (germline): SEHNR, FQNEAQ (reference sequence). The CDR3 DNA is TGTGCCAGCAGCCAAACAGGGAAGTACGAGCAGTACTTC. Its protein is CASSQTGKYEQYF.

The CDR3 DNA is TGTGCCAGCAGCGTAGCGCTAGAGGAGCAGTTCTTC. It translates to CASSVALEEQFF. The J gene is TRBJ2-1, the V gene TRBV9; D is undetermined. Germline V gene lookup returns CDR1 SGDLS and CDR2 YYNGEE. V lost 0 bases to trimming and J lost 10 bases, with 8 bases between them. The CDR3 totals 12 residues. Supplemented by reference TRBV9 and TRBJ2-1, the full variable domain reads DSGVTQTPKHLITATGQRVTLRCSPRSGDLSVYWYQQSLDQGLQFLIQYYNGEERAKGNILERFSAQQFPDLHSELNLSSLELGDSALYFCASSVALEEQFFGPGTRLTVL.

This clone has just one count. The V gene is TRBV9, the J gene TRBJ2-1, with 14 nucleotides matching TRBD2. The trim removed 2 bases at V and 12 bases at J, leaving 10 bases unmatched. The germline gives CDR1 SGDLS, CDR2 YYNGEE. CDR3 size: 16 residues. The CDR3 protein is CASSVSGLAGGHRQFF. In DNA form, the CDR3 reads TGTGCCAGCAGCGTTTCAGGACTAGCGGGAGGCCATAGGCAGTTCTTC.

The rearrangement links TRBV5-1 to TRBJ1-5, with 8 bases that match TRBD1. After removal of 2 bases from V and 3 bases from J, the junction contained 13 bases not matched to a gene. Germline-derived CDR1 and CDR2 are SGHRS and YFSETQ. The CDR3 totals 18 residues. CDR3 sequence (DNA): TGCGCCAGCAGCTTCTCGAGAACGGACAGGGAATACAATCAGCCCCAGCATTTT. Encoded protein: CASSFSRTDREYNQPQHF.